Given below is one T cell receptor beta chain in context. Its antigen is unknown. Some clones are missing from TCRdb's copy, which holds only in-frame ones; the method was immunoSEQ multiplex PCR. The data hold roughly 150,000 clones, with roughly 90% observed a single time. This sample is drawn from a study of T cell responses to AZD1222 COVID-19 vaccine. Study results and limitations: No day 14 peak samples; only post-peak repertoires were characterized. Donors were mostly white British, more females; clonal diversity possibly underestimated. In the spike-specific TCR repertoire, nearly half reportedly target unmutated variant regions. At study baseline, merely five or six AZD1222 recipients were seropositive.

V lost 2 bases, J lost 3 bases, and 8 bases lay in between. From germline, CDR1 is MNHEY and CDR2 SVGAGI. The CDR3 is 13 amino acids. The receptor was isolated from an adult in good health. This sample comprised peripheral blood, obtained on day 0 of AZD1222 vaccination. The chain has TRBV6-5 and TRBJ2-7, with D perhaps TRBD2 (6 bases). This CDR3 is CASSYTAGYEQYF. The CDR3 region has the DNA TGTGCCAGCAGTTACACAGCGGGCTACGAGCAGTACTTC.